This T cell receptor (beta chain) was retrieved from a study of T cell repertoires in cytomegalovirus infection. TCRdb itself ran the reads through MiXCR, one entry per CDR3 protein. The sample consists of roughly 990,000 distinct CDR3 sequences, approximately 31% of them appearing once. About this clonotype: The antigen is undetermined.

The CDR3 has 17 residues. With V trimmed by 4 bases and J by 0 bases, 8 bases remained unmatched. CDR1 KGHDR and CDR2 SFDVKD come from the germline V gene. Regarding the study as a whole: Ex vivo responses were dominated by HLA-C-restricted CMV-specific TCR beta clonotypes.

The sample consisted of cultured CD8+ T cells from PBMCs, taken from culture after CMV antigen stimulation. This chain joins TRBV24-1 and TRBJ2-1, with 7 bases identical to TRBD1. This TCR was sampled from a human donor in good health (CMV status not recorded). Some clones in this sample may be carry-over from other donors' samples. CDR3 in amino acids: CATSEGDRASSYNEQFF. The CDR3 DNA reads TGTGCCACCAGTGAGGGCGACAGGGCCAGCTCCTACAATGAGCAGTTCTTC.